The 20 T cell receptor beta chains given below trace back to one sample, sequenced in a study of CD8 T cells in ankylosing spondylitis. Whole-study results and caveats: Ankylosing spondylitis blood seemed to carry a telltale TCR beta motif made of fewer than 10 highly homologous variants.

MiXCR, run by TCRdb on the 5' RACE reads, gives a single entry per CDR3 protein. This table has 470,000 or so distinct CDR3 sequences, about 24% appearing once. No antigen has been assigned to these receptors. Sequenced sample: blood, either unsorted or a sorted T cell fraction (not recorded which). These receptor sequences come from a male donor with ankylosing spondylitis.

The chain has TRBV27 and TRBJ2-7, with TRBD1 identical over 10 bases. The germline V gene encodes CDR1 MNHEY and CDR2 SMNVEV (reference sequence). The V segment lost 7 bases and the J segment 3 bases; nucleotides outside the gene matches: 18. The CDR3 contains 18 residues. The CDR3 protein is CASISLGSRQGAIYEQYF. DNA for the CDR3: TGTGCCAGCATCTCCCTAGGATCCCGACAGGGGGCAATCTACGAGCAGTACTTC.

The table lists this clonotype with a few counts. Here the CDR3 DNA reads TGCGCCAGCAGCTTGGTGTCTCCGAGCACAGATACGCAGTATTTT. It encodes CASSLVSPSTDTQYF. The chain links TRBV5-1 to TRBJ2-3; D unclear. The length of the CDR3 is 15 residues. Germline V CDR1 and CDR2: SGHRS, YFSETQ. V was clipped by 0 bases and J by 0 bases, with 8 bases between them.

The sample holds a few counts of this clonotype. The chain joins TRBV20-1 to TRBJ1-1; D call uncertain. The germline V and J ends were trimmed by 7 bases and 1 base, with 19 bases remaining between them. CDR1 and CDR2 (germline): DFQATT, SNEGSKA (reference sequence). The CDR3 runs 15 residues. CDR3: CSVHRGEAPNTEAFF. CDR3 bases: TGCAGTGTCCACCGCGGGGAAGCACCGAACACTGAAGCTTTCTTT.

The rearrangement uses TRBV20-1 and TRBJ2-2, with 11 bases aligning to TRBD2. The CDR3 has 18 amino acids. Per the germline V gene, CDR1 is DFQATT and CDR2 is SNEGSKA (reference sequence). Trimming at V came to 1 base and at J to 0 bases, leaving 7 bases not matched to a gene. The CDR3 nucleotides read TGCAGTGCTAGAGGACTAGCGGGATTTGTTACGAACACCGGGGAGCTGTTTTTT. Its protein is CSARGLAGFVTNTGELFF.

The V call is TRBV11-3, the J call TRBJ2-7, with D possibly being TRBD1 or TRBD2 (5 bases each). The CDR3 extends over 13 amino acids. The ends were cut back, 5 bases at V and 5 bases at J, with 13 bases in the middle. Germline values: CDR1 SGHNT, CDR2 YENEEA. The DNA for the CDR3 is TGTGCCAGCAGCCGTACGGGGCGCGACGAGCAGTACTTC. This sequence encodes CASSRTGRDEQYF. Full variable domain (remainder filled in from reference TRBV11-3 and TRBJ2-7): EAGVVQSPRYKIIEKKQPVAFWCNPISGHNTLYWYLQNLGQGPELLIRYENEEAVDDSQLPKDRFSAERLKGVDSTLKIQPAELGDSAVYLCASSRTGRDEQYFGPGTRLTVT.

The rearrangement links TRBV6-1 to TRBJ2-1; TRBD1 matches 9 bases. Trimming removed 6 bases from V and 6 bases from J; junction bases left unmatched: 9. CDR1 and CDR2 from the germline V gene are MNHNS and SASEGT. This CDR3 has 15 amino acids. The DNA for the CDR3 is TGTGCCAGCAGAGCCCGGGACAGGGTGAGCAATGAGCAGTTCTTC. Residues: CASRARDRVSNEQFF.

The rearrangement joins TRBV29-1 to TRBJ2-5; D is perhaps TRBD2 (5 bases). Germline CDR1 SQVTM, CDR2 ANQGSEA. The CDR3 runs 13 residues. Deletions cut 2 bases from V and 3 bases from J, with 10 bases between. The CDR3 protein is CSVEWHGKETQYF. DNA of the CDR3: TGCAGCGTTGAATGGCACGGGAAAGAGACCCAGTACTTC.

The chain is built from TRBV29-1 and TRBJ1-1, with 9 bases that match TRBD1. CDR3 length: 17 amino acids. Germline CDR1 SQVTM, CDR2 ANQGSEA. With 1 base clipped from V and 0 bases from J, the junction kept 9 bases outside the gene matches. The CDR3 coding sequence is TGCAGCGTTGAAGGGACCCCGGGACAGGGCATGAACACTGAAGCTTTCTTT. It is translated as CSVEGTPGQGMNTEAFF.

The chain recombines TRBV3-1 with TRBJ2-1; D is ambiguous. Germline-derived CDR1 and CDR2 are LGHDT and YNNKEL (reference sequence). The CDR3 sequence is 13 residues long. Trimming removed 1 base at V and 8 bases at J, with 9 bases between. The CDR3 DNA reads as TGTGCCAGCAGCCAAGTCAGATTTGATGAGCAGTTCTTC. It encodes CASSQVRFDEQFF.

The sample holds a few counts of this clonotype. This chain links TRBV10-3 with TRBJ2-3, with 7 bases matching TRBD1. The trim removed 7 bases at V and 6 bases at J, leaving 10 bases unmatched. The CDR3 is 14 residues long. The germline CDR1 and CDR2 sequences are ENHRY and SYGVKD. CDR3: CAINPFDRADTQYF. In nucleotides, the CDR3 is TGTGCCATCAACCCCTTCGACAGGGCGGATACGCAGTATTTT.

V and J are TRBV20-1 and TRBJ2-1; D is ambiguous. V lost 1 base to trimming and J lost 10 bases, with 11 bases between them. CDR1 and CDR2 (germline): DFQATT, SNEGSKA (reference sequence). The length of the CDR3 is 12 residues. The CDR3 DNA follows: TGCAGTGCTAGAGTGTCTACCGCAGAGCAGTTCTTC. Translated: CSARVSTAEQFF.

The chain carries TRBV5-1 and TRBJ1-2, with 7 bases aligning to TRBD1. Unmatched junction bases numbered 10, after V lost 4 bases and J lost 1 base. Germline V lookup: CDR1 SGHRS, CDR2 YFSETQ. The CDR3 is made up of 16 amino acids. In nucleotides, the CDR3 is TGCGCCAGCAGCGAAACAGGGACAGCCCGTAACTATGGCTACACCTTC. Protein: CASSETGTARNYGYTF.

The chain links TRBV5-6 to TRBJ1-5; D remains ambiguous. CDR1 SGHDT and CDR2 YYEEEE come from the germline V gene. This CDR3 is built from 15 residues. Trimming stripped 0 bases from V and 4 bases from J, with 11 bases between. DNA for the CDR3: TGTGCCAGCAGCTTGGGAACCGGAAGGAATCAGCCCCAGCATTTT. It is translated as CASSLGTGRNQPQHF.

The chain is built from TRBV20-1 and TRBJ2-1; D possibly matches TRBD1 or TRBD2 (5 bases each). Trimming stripped 7 bases from V and 13 bases from J, with 17 bases between. The germline gives CDR1 DFQATT, CDR2 SNEGSKA (reference sequence). The CDR3 runs 11 residues. The DNA for the CDR3 is TGCAGTGTTTACCGGGACGCCATACAGTTCTTC. This sequence encodes CSVYRDAIQFF.

This clonotype was counted between two and nine times. The CDR3 spells CASSWGTDLYGYTF. DNA for the CDR3: TGCGCCAGCAGCTGGGGGACAGACCTCTATGGCTACACCTTC. The chain couples TRBV5-1 to TRBJ1-2; 7 nucleotides agree with TRBD1. Germline V gene data show CDR1 as SGHRS and CDR2 as YFSETQ. The CDR3 spans 14 residues. Trimming removed 3 bases from V and 4 bases from J; junction bases left unmatched: 6.

V and J are TRBV12-3 or TRBV12-4 and TRBJ1-1; D not resolved. The CDR3 runs 13 residues. The V end lost 7 bases, the J end lost 0 bases, and 9 bases lay between the germline ends. CDR3 sequence (DNA): TGTGCCAGCACCTTGGTAGTGAACACTGAAGCTTTCTTT. This sequence encodes CASTLVVNTEAFF.

V gene TRBV2 combines with J gene TRBJ1-2; maybe TRBD1 (6 bases). V was shortened by 6 bases and J by 7 bases, with 15 bases between the two germline ends. This CDR3 is built from 13 residues. From germline, CDR1 is SNHLY and CDR2 FYNNEI. CDR3 in DNA: TGTGCCAGCAGCCCCCAGGGGACCGGTGGCTACACCTTC. Amino acid sequence: CASSPQGTGGYTF.

This chain connects TRBV20-1 to TRBJ1-2, with TRBD1 identical over 7 bases. CDR1 is DFQATT, CDR2 SNEGSKA, per germline (reference sequence). V dropped 0 bases and J dropped 5; count of bases not matched to a gene: 3. This CDR3 comprises 13 residues. CDR3 loop: CSARDPQGYGYTF. The CDR3 DNA reads TGCAGTGCTAGAGATCCACAGGGGTATGGCTACACCTTC.

V and J are TRBV3-1 and TRBJ1-1; D is perhaps TRBD1 (5 bases). Germline CDR1 reads LGHDT; CDR2 reads YNNKEL (reference sequence). Between the trimmed V and J ends, which lost 3 bases and 5 bases, there was a span of 19 bases. CDR3 length equals 16 residues. The CDR3 loop is CASSQSQGKSRTEAFF. DNA of the CDR3: TGTGCCAGCAGCCAGTCCCAGGGAAAGTCCAGGACTGAAGCTTTCTTT.

This clonotype was counted between two and nine times. This chain links TRBV20-1 with TRBJ1-2; possible D gene TRBD1, 6 bases. The V gene lost 3 bases and the J gene lost 2 bases, with 10 bases spanning the gap. This CDR3 has 13 amino acids. The germline gives CDR1 DFQATT, CDR2 SNEGSKA (reference sequence). CDR3 nucleotides: TGCAGTGCTAGGACACAGGGCAACTATGGCTACACCTTC. Translated: CSARTQGNYGYTF.